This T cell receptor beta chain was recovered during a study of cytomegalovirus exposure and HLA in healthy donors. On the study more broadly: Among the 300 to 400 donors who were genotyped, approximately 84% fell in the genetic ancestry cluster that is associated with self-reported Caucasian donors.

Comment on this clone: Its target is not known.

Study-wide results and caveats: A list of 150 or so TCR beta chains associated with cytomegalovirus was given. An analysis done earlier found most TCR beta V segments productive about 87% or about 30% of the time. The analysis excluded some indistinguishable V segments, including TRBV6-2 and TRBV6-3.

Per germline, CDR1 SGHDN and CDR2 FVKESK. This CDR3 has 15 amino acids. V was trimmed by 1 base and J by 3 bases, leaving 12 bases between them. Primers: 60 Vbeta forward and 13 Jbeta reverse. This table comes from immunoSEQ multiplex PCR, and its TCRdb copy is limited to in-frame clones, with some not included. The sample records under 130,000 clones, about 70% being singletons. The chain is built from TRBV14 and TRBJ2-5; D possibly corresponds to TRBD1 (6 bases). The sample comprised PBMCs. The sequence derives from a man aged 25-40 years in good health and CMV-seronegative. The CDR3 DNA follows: TGTGCCAGCAGCCAAGTTCACAGGGTAAAAGAGACCCAGTACTTC. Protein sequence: CASSQVHRVKETQYF.